This T cell receptor (beta chain) originates from a study of cytomegalovirus exposure and HLA in healthy donors. Study-wide points: Using the classifier, cytomegalovirus status was reportedly diagnosed with high specificity and sensitivity.

The protocol was immunoSEQ multiplex PCR, while the TCRdb copy is restricted to in-frame clones and leaves out a portion. This table holds fewer than 150,000 clones, approximately 80% found once. Regarding this clone: Its matching antigen is unknown.

The origin of this receptor is a man under 40 in good health and CMV-seropositive. The sequencing input was PBMCs.

Here the CDR3 DNA reads TGCAGCGTTGAAGCAGGGGGCCCCTATGGCTACACCTTC. It yields the protein CSVEAGGPYGYTF. J is TRBJ1-2 and V is TRBV29-1, with 8 bases matching TRBD1. Germline-derived CDR1 and CDR2 are SQVTM and ANQGSEA. Trimming at V came to 1 base and at J to 4 bases, leaving 2 bases not matched to a gene. CDR3 length equals 13 residues.